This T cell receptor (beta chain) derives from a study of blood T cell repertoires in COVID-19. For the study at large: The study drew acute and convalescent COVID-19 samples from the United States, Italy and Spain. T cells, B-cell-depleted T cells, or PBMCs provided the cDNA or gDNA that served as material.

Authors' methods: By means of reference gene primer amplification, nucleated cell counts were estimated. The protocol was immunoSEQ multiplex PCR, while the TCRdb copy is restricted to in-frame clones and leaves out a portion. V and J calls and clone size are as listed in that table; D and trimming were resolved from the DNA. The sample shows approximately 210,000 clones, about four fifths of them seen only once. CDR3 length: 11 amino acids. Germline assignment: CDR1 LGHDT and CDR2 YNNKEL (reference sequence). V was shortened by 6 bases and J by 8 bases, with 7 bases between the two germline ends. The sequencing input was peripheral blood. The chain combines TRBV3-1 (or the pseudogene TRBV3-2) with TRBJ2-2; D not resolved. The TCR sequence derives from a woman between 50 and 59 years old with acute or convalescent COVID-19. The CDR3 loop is CASRVGGELFF. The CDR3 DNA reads TGTGCCAGCAGGGTCGGGGGGGAGCTGTTTTTT.